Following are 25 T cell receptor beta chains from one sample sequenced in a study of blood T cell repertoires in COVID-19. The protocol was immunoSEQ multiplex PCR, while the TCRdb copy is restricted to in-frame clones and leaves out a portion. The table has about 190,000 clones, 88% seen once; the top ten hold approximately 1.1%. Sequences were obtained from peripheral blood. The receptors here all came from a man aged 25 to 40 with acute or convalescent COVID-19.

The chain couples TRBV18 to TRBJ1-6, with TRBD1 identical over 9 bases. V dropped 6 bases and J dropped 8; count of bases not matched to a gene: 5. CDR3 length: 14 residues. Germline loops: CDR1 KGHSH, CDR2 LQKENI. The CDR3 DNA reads TGTGCCAGCTCCCCAGACAGGGGGTATTCACCCCTCCACTTT. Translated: CASSPDRGYSPLHF.

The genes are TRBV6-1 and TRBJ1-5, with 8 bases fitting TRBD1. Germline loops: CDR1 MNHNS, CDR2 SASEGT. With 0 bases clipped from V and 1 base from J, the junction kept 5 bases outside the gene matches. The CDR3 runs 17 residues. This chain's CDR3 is CASSEARGLTSNQPQHF. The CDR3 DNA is TGTGCCAGCAGTGAAGCCAGGGGGCTTACAAGCAATCAGCCCCAGCATTTT.

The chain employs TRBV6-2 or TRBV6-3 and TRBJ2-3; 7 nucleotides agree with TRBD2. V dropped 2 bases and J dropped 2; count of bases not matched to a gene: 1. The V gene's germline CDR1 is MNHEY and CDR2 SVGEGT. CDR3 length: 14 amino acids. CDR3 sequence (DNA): TGTGCCAGCAGTTACGGGAGGGCCACAGATACGCAGTATTTT. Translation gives CASSYGRATDTQYF.

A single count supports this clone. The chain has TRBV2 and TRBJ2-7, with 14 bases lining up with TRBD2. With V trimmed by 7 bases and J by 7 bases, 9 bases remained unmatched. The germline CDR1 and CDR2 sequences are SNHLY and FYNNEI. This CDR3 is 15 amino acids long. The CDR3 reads CASTDGLAGGGEQYF. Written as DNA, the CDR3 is TGTGCCAGCACCGACGGACTAGCGGGAGGAGGAGAGCAGTACTTC.

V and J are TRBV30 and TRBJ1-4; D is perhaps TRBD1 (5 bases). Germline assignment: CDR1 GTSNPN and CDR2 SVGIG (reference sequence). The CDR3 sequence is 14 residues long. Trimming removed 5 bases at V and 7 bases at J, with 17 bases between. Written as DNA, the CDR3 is TGTGCCTGGGAGCGAGGACAACCCAGTGAAAAACTGTTTTTT. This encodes CAWERGQPSEKLFF.

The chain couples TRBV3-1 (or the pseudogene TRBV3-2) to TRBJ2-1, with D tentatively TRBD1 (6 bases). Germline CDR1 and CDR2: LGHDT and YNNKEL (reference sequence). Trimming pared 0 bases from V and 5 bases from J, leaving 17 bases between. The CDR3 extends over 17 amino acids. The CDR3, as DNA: TGTGCCAGCAGCCAAGACCTTCGGGCAGGGGTAAACAATGAGCAGTTCTTC. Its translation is CASSQDLRAGVNNEQFF.

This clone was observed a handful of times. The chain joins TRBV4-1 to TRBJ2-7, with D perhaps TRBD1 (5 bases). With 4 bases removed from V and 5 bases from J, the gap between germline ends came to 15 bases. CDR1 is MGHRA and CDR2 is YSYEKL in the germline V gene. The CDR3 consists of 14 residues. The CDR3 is CASSPQGLEDEQYF. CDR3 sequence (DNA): TGCGCCAGCAGCCCCCAGGGTCTTGAGGACGAGCAGTACTTC.

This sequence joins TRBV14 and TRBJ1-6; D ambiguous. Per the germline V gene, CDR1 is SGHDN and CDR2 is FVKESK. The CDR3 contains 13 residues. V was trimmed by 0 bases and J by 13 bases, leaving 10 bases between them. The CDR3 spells CASSQDLLPPLHF. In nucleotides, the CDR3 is TGTGCCAGCAGCCAAGATCTTCTACCTCCCCTCCACTTT.

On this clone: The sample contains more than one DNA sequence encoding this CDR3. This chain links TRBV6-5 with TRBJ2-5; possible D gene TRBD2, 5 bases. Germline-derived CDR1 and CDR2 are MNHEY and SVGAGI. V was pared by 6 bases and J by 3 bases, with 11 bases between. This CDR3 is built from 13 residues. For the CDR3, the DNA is TGTGCCAGCAGCCGGACGGGAAAAGAGACCCAGTACTTC. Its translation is CASSRTGKETQYF.

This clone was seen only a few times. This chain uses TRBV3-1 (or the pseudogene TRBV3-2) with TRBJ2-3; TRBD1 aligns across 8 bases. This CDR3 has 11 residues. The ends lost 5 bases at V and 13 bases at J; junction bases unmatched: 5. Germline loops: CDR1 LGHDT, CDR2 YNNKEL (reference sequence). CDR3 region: CASSSGQGKYF. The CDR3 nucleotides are TGTGCCAGCAGCTCTGGACAGGGCAAGTATTTT.

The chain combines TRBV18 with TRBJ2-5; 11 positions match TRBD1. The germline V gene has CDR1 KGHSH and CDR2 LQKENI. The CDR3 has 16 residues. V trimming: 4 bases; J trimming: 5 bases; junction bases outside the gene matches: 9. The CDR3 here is CASSLRTGGFVETQYF. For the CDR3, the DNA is TGTGCCAGCTCACTCCGGACAGGGGGCTTCGTGGAGACCCAGTACTTC.

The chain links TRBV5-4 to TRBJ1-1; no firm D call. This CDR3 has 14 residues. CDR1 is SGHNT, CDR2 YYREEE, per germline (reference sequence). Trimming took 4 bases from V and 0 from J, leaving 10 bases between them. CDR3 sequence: CASSPLGLNTEAFF. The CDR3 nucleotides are TGTGCCAGCAGCCCCTTGGGCCTGAACACTGAAGCTTTCTTT. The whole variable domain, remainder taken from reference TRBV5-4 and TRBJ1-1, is ETGVTQSPTHLIKTRGQQVTLRCSSQSGHNTVSWYQQALGQGPQFIFQYYREEENGRGNFPPRFSGLQFPNYSSELNVNALELDDSALYLCASSPLGLNTEAFFGQGTRLTVV.

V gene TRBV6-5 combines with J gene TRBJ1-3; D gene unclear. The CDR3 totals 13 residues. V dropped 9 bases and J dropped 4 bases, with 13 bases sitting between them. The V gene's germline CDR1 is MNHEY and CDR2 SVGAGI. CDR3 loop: CASSGGAGNTIYF. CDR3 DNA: TGTGCCAGTAGCGGAGGAGCAGGAAACACCATATATTTT.

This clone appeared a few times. The CDR3 nucleotides are TGTGCCAGTCCTACTAGCGGTGCTACGCAGTATTTT. Amino acid sequence: CASPTSGATQYF. The chain uses TRBV6-7 and TRBJ2-3; 8 bases map to TRBD2. TRBV6-7 is assigned to the ORF class and has an uncertain function. The V gene end was trimmed by 9 bases and the J gene end by 8 bases; junction bases not matched to a gene: 7. This CDR3 contains 12 residues.

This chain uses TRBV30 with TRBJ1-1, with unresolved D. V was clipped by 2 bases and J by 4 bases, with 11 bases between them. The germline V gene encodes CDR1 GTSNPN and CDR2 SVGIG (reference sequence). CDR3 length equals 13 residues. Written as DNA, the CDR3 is TGTGCCTGGAGTCGGCTCCGAGGCACTGAAGCTTTCTTT. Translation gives CAWSRLRGTEAFF.

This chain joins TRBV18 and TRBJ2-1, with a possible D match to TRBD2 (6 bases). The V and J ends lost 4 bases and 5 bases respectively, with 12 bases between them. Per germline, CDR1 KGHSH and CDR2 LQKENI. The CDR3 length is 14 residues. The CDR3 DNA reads TGTGCCAGCTCACTTACGAGGAGGGACAATGAGCAGTTCTTC. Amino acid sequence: CASSLTRRDNEQFF. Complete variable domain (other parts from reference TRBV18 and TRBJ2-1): NAGVMQNPRHLVRRRGQEARLRCSPMKGHSHVYWYRQLPEEGLKFMVYLQKENIIDESGMPKERFSAEFPKEGPSILRIQQVVRGDSAAYFCASSLTRRDNEQFFGPGTRLTVL.

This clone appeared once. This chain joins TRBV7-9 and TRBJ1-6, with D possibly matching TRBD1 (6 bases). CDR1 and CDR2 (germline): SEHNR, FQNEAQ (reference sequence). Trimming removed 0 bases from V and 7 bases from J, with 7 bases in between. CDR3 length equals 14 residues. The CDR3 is CASSLADRNSPLHF. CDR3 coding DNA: TGTGCCAGCAGCTTAGCGGACAGAAATTCACCCCTCCACTTT.

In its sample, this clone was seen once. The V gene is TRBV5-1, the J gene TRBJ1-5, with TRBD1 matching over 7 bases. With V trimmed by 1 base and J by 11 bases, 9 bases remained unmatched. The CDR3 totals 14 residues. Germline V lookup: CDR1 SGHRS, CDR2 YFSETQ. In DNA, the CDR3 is TGCGCCAGCAGCTTGAATGACAGGGCTGGGTCCCAGCATTTT. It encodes CASSLNDRAGSQHF.

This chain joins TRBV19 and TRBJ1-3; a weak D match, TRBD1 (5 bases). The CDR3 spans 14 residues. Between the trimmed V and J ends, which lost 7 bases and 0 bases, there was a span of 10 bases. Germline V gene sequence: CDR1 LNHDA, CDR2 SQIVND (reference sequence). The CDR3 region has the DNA TGTGCCAGTAAGGCAAGGGGCTCTGGAAACACCATATATTTT. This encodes CASKARGSGNTIYF.

CDR3 in amino acids: CASSQEGSYSTDTQYF. Written as DNA, the CDR3 is TGCGCCAGCAGCCAAGAGGGCAGTTATAGCACAGATACGCAGTATTTT. This chain joins TRBV4-1 and TRBJ2-3; no definite D call. Trimming pared 0 bases from V and 0 bases from J, leaving 10 bases between. The CDR3 extends over 16 amino acids. Germline assignment: CDR1 MGHRA and CDR2 YSYEKL.

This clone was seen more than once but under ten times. The CDR3 is CSVRGTGGNQPQHF. The CDR3 coding sequence is TGCAGCGTAAGGGGGACAGGGGGGAATCAGCCCCAGCATTTT. The chain combines TRBV29-1 with TRBJ1-5; TRBD1 aligns across 11 bases. CDR3 length equals 14 residues. After removal of 6 bases from V and 4 bases from J, the junction contained 5 bases not matched to a gene. Germline assignment: CDR1 SQVTM and CDR2 ANQGSEA.

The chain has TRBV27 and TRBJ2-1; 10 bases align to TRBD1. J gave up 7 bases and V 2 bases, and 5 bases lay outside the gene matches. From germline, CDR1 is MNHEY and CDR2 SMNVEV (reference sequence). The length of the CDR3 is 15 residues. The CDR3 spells CASSLGGTGVNEQFF. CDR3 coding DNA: TGTGCCAGCAGTTTAGGGGGGACAGGGGTTAATGAGCAGTTCTTC.

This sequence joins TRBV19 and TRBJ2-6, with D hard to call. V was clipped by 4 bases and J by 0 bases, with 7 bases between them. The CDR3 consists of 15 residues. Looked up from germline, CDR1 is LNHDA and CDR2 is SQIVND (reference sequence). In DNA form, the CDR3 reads TGTGCCAGTAGTAGGGCCTCCTCTGGGGCCAACGTCCTGACTTTC. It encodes CASSRASSGANVLTF.

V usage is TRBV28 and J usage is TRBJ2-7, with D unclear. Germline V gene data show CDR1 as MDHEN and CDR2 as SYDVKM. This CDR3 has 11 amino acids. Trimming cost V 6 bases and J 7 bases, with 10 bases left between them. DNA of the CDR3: TGTGCCAGCAGAGACCTAGGAGAGCAGTACTTC. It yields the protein CASRDLGEQYF.

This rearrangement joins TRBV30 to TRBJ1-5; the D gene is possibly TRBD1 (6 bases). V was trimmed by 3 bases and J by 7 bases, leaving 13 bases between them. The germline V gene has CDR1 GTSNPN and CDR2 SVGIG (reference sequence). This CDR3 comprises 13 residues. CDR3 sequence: CAWSGKGGQPQHF. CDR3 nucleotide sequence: TGTGCCTGGAGCGGCAAAGGGGGACAGCCCCAGCATTTT.